A selection of T cell receptor beta chains follows, all from one sample in a study of breast tumors, draining lymph nodes, adjacent tissues. TCRdb re-called the multiplex PCR reads through MiXCR, storing one row per CDR3 protein. The top ten hold approximately 21% of the sample, which has 15,000 to 20,000 distinct CDR3 sequences, 43% seen once. The sequenced sample consisted of breast tumor tissue. The receptor source for this set is a female donor with breast cancer. Some clones in this sample may be carry-over from other donors' samples. The CDR3 runs from the conserved cysteine through the conserved F or W. The order of the fields is D gene, clone size, V gene, J gene, CDR3 DNA, CDR3 protein. D genes are given only for firm matches. Expanded clones are given a class, and other clones once, few, many or no size at all.

.	many	TRBV12-5	TRBJ2-1	TGTGCTAGTGGGCATATTCGGGGTACCTACAATGAGCAGTTCTTC	CASGHIRGTYNEQFF
.	many	TRBV19	TRBJ2-4	TGTGCCACCAAAAACATTAGAGACATTCAGTACTTC	CATKNIRDIQYF
TRBD1	.	TRBV29-1	TRBJ2-7	TGCAGCGTGCTGACAGGGGAGCAGTACTTC	CSVLTGEQYF
.	.	TRBV7-8	TRBJ2-6	TGTGCCAGCAGCTTAGCGGGAACAGGGGCCAACGTCCTGACTTTC	CASSLAGTGANVLTF
.	medium-sized	TRBV4-3	TRBJ2-1	TGCGCCAGCAGCCAAGATCGGGGTACCTATGAGCAGTTCTTC	CASSQDRGTYEQFF
TRBD2	many	TRBV6-1	TRBJ2-5	TGTGCCAGCAGTCCCTCGTTTGAAGGTCCGGGGGGGACCCAGTACTTC	CASSPSFEGPGGTQYF
TRBD2	many	TRBV9	TRBJ2-5	TGTGCCAGCAGCGTCGGGACTACCCAAGAGACCCAGTCCTTC	CASSVGTTQETQSF
.	many	TRBV7-3	TRBJ1-1	TGTGCCAGCAGCTTAATAGGGACACCTTATAACACTGAAGCTTTCTTT	CASSLIGTPYNTEAFF
.	many	TRBV6-1	TRBJ1-6	TGTGCCAGCCGAACGGTGGATAATTCACCCCTCCACTTT	CASRTVDNSPLHF
.	.	TRBV30	TRBJ1-4	TGTGCCTGGAGTGTACCCAGGTCAACTAATGAAAAACTGTTTTTT	CAWSVPRSTNEKLFF
TRBD1	few	TRBV4-1	TRBJ1-6	TGCGCCAGCAGCCACGGACAGGGCATGGGTTCACCCCTCCACTTT	CASSHGQGMGSPLHF
TRBD1	.	TRBV15	TRBJ1-2	TGTGCCACCAGCATAGAAATGGGACAGTCAGGCGATGGCTACACCTTC	CATSIEMGQSGDGYTF
.	many	TRBV18	TRBJ1-1	TGTGCCAGCCAAGCGGGGGATGAAGCTTTCTTT	CASQAGDEAFF
TRBD1	many	TRBV9	TRBJ2-3	TGTGCCAGCAGCGTGGGGACAGGGGGCGCAGATACGCAGTATTTT	CASSVGTGGADTQYF
.	many	TRBV9	TRBJ2-5	TGTGCCAGCAGCGTAGGGTCGAAGCAAGAGACCCAGTCCTTC	CASSVGSKQETQSF
.	many	TRBV19	TRBJ1-4	TGTGCCAGTGGTCGTGGAAAACTGTTTTTT	CASGRGKLFF
.	many	TRBV5-1	TRBJ2-5	TGCGCCAGCAGCTTGTTCGGACAAGAGACCCAGTACTTC	CASSLFGQETQYF
.	medium-sized	TRBV5-6	TRBJ2-7	TGTGCCAGCAGCACGACCTACGAGCAGTACTTC	CASSTTYEQYF
TRBD1	.	TRBV10-2	TRBJ2-7	TGCGCCAGCAGGGGGACAGCCACTTACGAGCAGTACTTC	CASRGTATYEQYF
.	large	TRBV7-9	TRBJ1-6	TGTGCCAGCAGCTTGGAGTCGGATTCACCCCTCCACTTT	CASSLESDSPLHF
.	many	TRBV6-1	TRBJ2-1	TGTGCCAGCAGTCAACGCTGGGGCGCAGCGGCCGATGAGCAGTTCTTC	CASSQRWGAAADEQFF
.	many	TRBV11-2	TRBJ1-4	TGTGCCAGCAGCCGGGGGGGATATGAAAAACTGTTTTTT	CASSRGGYEKLFF
.	.	TRBV5-1	TRBJ2-7	TGCGCCAGCAGCTTGGCCCCCGGGACCTACGAGCAGTACTTC	CASSLAPGTYEQYF
TRBD2	.	TRBV7-9	TRBJ2-2	TGTGCCAGCACCTCCGGGGGGACTAGCGGGAGAGTCGGGGAGCTGTTTTTT	CASTSGGTSGRVGELFF
.	medium-sized	TRBV29-1	TRBJ1-3	TGCAGCGTTCGACTGGGAAACACCATATATTTT	CSVRLGNTIYF
TRBD1	many	TRBV2	TRBJ2-4	TGTGCCAGCGGACAGGGTGGGGACATTCAGTACTTC	CASGQGGDIQYF
.	many	TRBV6-5	TRBJ2-2	TGTGCCAGCAGTTACCGGTACAAAGCGAACACCGGGGAGCTGTTTTTT	CASSYRYKANTGELFF
.	.	TRBV7-3	TRBJ2-3	TGTGCCAGCACTCCAGGGGGCACAGATACGCAGTATTTT	CASTPGGTDTQYF
.	.	TRBV29-1	TRBJ1-4	TGCAGCTTCACTTCCTCTACTACTGGTAATGAAAAACTGTTTTTT	CSFTSSTTGNEKLFF
TRBD2	.	TRBV4-1	TRBJ2-1	TGCGCCAGCAGCCACCCGGAGACTAGCGGGAGGAATGGCTACAATGAGCAGTTCTTC	CASSHPETSGRNGYNEQFF
TRBD1	once	TRBV7-9	TRBJ2-4	TGTGCCAGCAGCTTATCGACAGGGACCACCGGATTTCAGCACTTC	CASSLSTGTTGFQHF
TRBD2	.	TRBV6-4	TRBJ2-5	TGTGCCAGCAGTGACCAACTAGCGGGAGTAGGAGAGACCCAGTACTTC	CASSDQLAGVGETQYF
.	few	TRBV5-1	TRBJ1-1	TGCGCCAGCAGCTTGGTAGGGGGAAAGGACACTGAAGCTTTCTTT	CASSLVGGKDTEAFF
.	.	TRBV6-2/TRBV6-3	TRBJ2-2	TGTGCCAGCAGTTTTAAAGAGGGAAAGGACACCGGGGAGCTGTTTTTT	CASSFKEGKDTGELFF
.	.	TRBV25-1	TRBJ2-7	.	CIFLHRASERIFSYEQYF
TRBD2	.	TRBV20-1	TRBJ2-3	TGCAGTGCTTTAGCGGGAGGGATAAGCACAGATACGCAGTATTTT	CSALAGGISTDTQYF
.	.	TRBV7-2	TRBJ1-3	TGCGCCAGCAGCTTAAATCCTGTAGCAGGAAACACCATACATTTT	CASSLNPVAGNTIHF
.	.	TRBV6-2/TRBV6-3	TRBJ2-6	TGTGCCAGCAGTCACTCTAGTGAGGGGGCCAACGTCCTGACTTTC	CASSHSSEGANVLTF
.	many	TRBV19	TRBJ1-6	TGTGCCAGTAGTATAGGATCGCAGGGGCGAGGTTCACCCCTCCACTTT	CASSIGSQGRGSPLHF
.	.	TRBV7-3	TRBJ2-6	TGTGCCAGCAGTGAGATCTCTGGGGCCAACGTCCTGACTTTC	CASSEISGANVLTF
.	.	TRBV5-1	TRBJ1-3	TGCGCCAGCAGCTTGGATGGGGGGTTCTCCGGAAACGCCATATATTTT	CASSLDGGFSGNAIYF
TRBD2	many	TRBV11-3	TRBJ2-5	TGTGCCAGCAGCCCGCCCGGGGCAGCGGGAGGAGAGACCCAGTACTTC	CASSPPGAAGGETQYF
TRBD1	many	TRBV20-1	TRBJ2-1	TGCAGTGCTAGCCGTGACAGGGGGCGCTACAATGAGCAGTTCTTC	CSASRDRGRYNEQFF
.	.	TRBV15	TRBJ2-1	TGTGCCACCAGCAGAGACTCCCGGGACTCGATTGAGCAGTTCTTC	CATSRDSRDSIEQFF
.	many	TRBV4-3	TRBJ2-2	TGCGCCAGCAGTAGTCAGGGCGGGCGGAACACCGGGGAGCTGTTTTTT	CASSSQGGRNTGELFF
.	.	TRBV5-1	TRBJ1-3	TGCGCCAGCAGCTTGGGTTTCCGAGACACCATATATTTT	CASSLGFRDTIYF
.	.	TRBV20-1	TRBJ2-7	TGCAGTGCTAGTTCTGGCGGGAAAGGCTACGAGCAGTACTTC	CSASSGGKGYEQYF
.	many	TRBV28	TRBJ1-5	TGTGCCAGCAGTATCACTCAGGGCAGCAATCAGCCCCAGCATTTT	CASSITQGSNQPQHF
.	.	TRBV2	TRBJ1-2	TGTGCCAGCAGGGCCGCCGGTAGTGAGGGCAACGGCTACACCTTC	CASRAAGSEGNGYTF
.	many	TRBV12-5	TRBJ2-1	TGTGCTAGCCCTCCTACAGGGTCCTACTACAATGAGCAGTTCTTC	CASPPTGSYYNEQFF
TRBD1	many	TRBV25-1	TRBJ2-5	TGTGCCAGCAGTCCCGGCAGGGGGCGGGTACAAGAGACCCAGTACTTC	CASSPGRGRVQETQYF
.	many	TRBV2	TRBJ1-2	TGTGCCAGCAGTGAGGACACCAACTATGGCTACACCTTC	CASSEDTNYGYTF
TRBD2	many	TRBV7-8	TRBJ2-1	TGTGCCAGCAGCTTGACTAGCGGGTCAACTTACAATGAGCAGTTCTTC	CASSLTSGSTYNEQFF
.	many	TRBV4-2	TRBJ2-1	TGTGCCAGCAGCCAAGACCAGGGAGTCGATGAGCAGTTCTTC	CASSQDQGVDEQFF
TRBD1	medium-sized	TRBV7-8	TRBJ1-6	TGTGCCAGCAGCTTCCGAGGGGGCTCGGATTCACCCCTCCACTTT	CASSFRGGSDSPLHF